The 30 T cell receptor beta chains listed next were all sequenced from one sample in a study of blood T cell repertoires in COVID-19. Clones were sequenced by immunoSEQ multiplex PCR, and TCRdb holds only the in-frame ones, with some missing. The data show about 160,000 clones, 70% to 90% seen once. The sample comprised PBMCs or T cells enriched from blood (not recorded which). These receptor sequences come from a woman aged 50 to 65 who had recovered from COVID-19.

The V and J genes are TRBV27 and TRBJ2-7, with D perhaps matching TRBD2 (6 bases). Trimming removed 6 bases at V and 3 bases at J, with 6 bases between. CDR1 and CDR2 (germline): MNHEY, SMNVEV (reference sequence). This CDR3 comprises 11 residues. CDR3 DNA: TGTGCCAGCAGGGAGGGCTACGAGCAGTACTTC. Protein product: CASREGYEQYF.

The V gene is TRBV6-5, the J gene TRBJ1-3; tentative D call: TRBD1 (6 bases). CDR1 MNHEY and CDR2 SVGAGI come from the germline V gene. The CDR3 spans 14 residues. V was clipped by 4 bases and J by 4 bases, with 11 bases between them. The CDR3 DNA follows: TGTGCCAGCAGTTTTACAGGGCTGGGAAACACCATATATTTT. Encoded protein: CASSFTGLGNTIYF.

This sequence joins TRBV10-3 and TRBJ2-7; TRBD2 matches 7 bases. J was trimmed by 5 bases and V by 4 bases; bases with no gene match: 14. The germline gives CDR1 ENHRY, CDR2 SYGVKD. This CDR3 has 16 amino acids. CDR3 DNA: TGTGCCATCAGTGGGGATATAGCGGGTCCTCCGGACGAGCAGTACTTC. It specifies CAISGDIAGPPDEQYF.

The chain uses TRBV30 and TRBJ2-7, with 7 bases matching TRBD1. Germline V gene sequence: CDR1 GTSNPN, CDR2 SVGIG (reference sequence). V was pared by 2 bases and J by 0 bases, with 13 bases of the junction left unmatched. This CDR3 has 17 residues. The CDR3 DNA sequence: TGTGCCTGGAGTCCCTGGCATAGGCAGGGGGTCTCCTACGAGCAGTACTTC. This encodes CAWSPWHRQGVSYEQYF. The whole variable domain, remainder taken from reference TRBV30 and TRBJ2-7, is SQTIHQWPATLVQPVGSPLSLECTVEGTSNPNLYWYRQAAGRGLQLLFYSVGIGQISSEVPQNLSASRPQDRQFILSSKKLLLSDSGFYLCAWSPWHRQGVSYEQYFGPGTRLTVT.

The chain carries TRBV10-1 and TRBJ2-6, with 8 bases aligning to TRBD1. CDR3 length equals 18 residues. V lost 8 bases to trimming and J lost 0 bases; unmatched junction nucleotides: 12. CDR1 and CDR2 (germline): WNHNN, SYGVQD (reference sequence). As DNA, the CDR3 is TGCGCCAGCCCAAGGACAGGGAATTTCTTCTCTGGGGCCAACGTCCTGACTTTC. It yields the protein CASPRTGNFFSGANVLTF.

V usage is TRBV6-1 and J usage is TRBJ1-5; TRBD1 might be the D (6 bases). V lost 4 bases, J lost 5 bases, and 18 bases lay in between. The CDR3 runs 16 residues. Per germline, CDR1 MNHNS and CDR2 SASEGT. DNA for the CDR3: TGTGCCAGCAGTGGGGGCGGGGGGGCACGAGATCAGCCCCAGCATTTT. Translated, it gives CASSGGGGARDQPQHF.

This clone has a single count. The genes are TRBV11-2 and TRBJ2-5; tentative D call: TRBD2 (5 bases). Germline CDR1 SGHAT, CDR2 FQNNGV. V lost 0 bases and J 4 bases, leaving 9 bases between the germline ends. The CDR3 extends over 14 amino acids. CDR3 bases: TGTGCCAGCAGCTTAGATAGGAGGAGAGAGACCCAGTACTTC. This translates into CASSLDRRRETQYF.

The DNA of the CDR3 is TGTGCCAGCAGTGGACTAGCGGGGGGTAACACCGGGGAGCTGTTTTTT. Amino acids: CASSGLAGGNTGELFF. V is TRBV6-1 and J is TRBJ2-2; 13 bases line up with TRBD2. CDR1 and CDR2 (germline): MNHNS, SASEGT. V trimming: 4 bases; J trimming: 2 bases; junction bases outside the gene matches: 1. CDR3 length: 16 residues.

In its sample, this clone was seen once. The chain employs TRBV24-1 and TRBJ2-1, with TRBD2 identical over 11 bases. Germline values: CDR1 KGHDR, CDR2 SFDVKD. The CDR3 is 16 residues long. The V gene end was trimmed by 7 bases and the J gene end by 3 bases; junction bases not matched to a gene: 7. The CDR3 reads CATSGWGTSGYNEQFF. CDR3 DNA: TGTGCCACCAGCGGGTGGGGGACTAGCGGCTACAATGAGCAGTTCTTC.

The chain is built from TRBV12-3 or TRBV12-4 and TRBJ2-7; 7 bases are a match to TRBD2. CDR3 size: 12 residues. After removal of 8 bases from V and 2 bases from J, the junction contained 3 bases not matched to a gene. CDR3 sequence: CASGGDPYEQYF. CDR3 bases: TGTGCCAGCGGGGGGGATCCCTACGAGCAGTACTTC.

V and J are TRBV18 and TRBJ2-7; 9 bases line up with TRBD2. Germline values: CDR1 KGHSH, CDR2 LQKENI. J lost 1 base, V lost 4 bases, and 8 bases had no gene match. The CDR3 spans 16 residues. This chain's CDR3 is CASSHQTSGLSYEQYF. The DNA of the CDR3 is TGTGCCAGCTCACACCAAACTAGCGGGCTTTCCTACGAGCAGTACTTC.

V and J are TRBV4-2 and TRBJ2-2, with D perhaps matching TRBD1 (6 bases). Trimming stripped 0 bases from V and 5 bases from J, with 13 bases between. CDR1 and CDR2 (germline): LGHNA, YNFKEQ. This CDR3 is 16 amino acids long. CDR3 sequence: CASSQEGDTVTGELFF. In DNA, the CDR3 is TGTGCCAGCAGCCAAGAAGGGGACACCGTAACCGGGGAGCTGTTTTTT.

This chain joins TRBV5-4 and TRBJ2-3, with 9 bases matching TRBD2. The CDR3 runs to 14 residues. CDR1 and CDR2 (germline): SGHNT, YYREEE (reference sequence). Trimming cost V 10 bases and J 1 base; bases outside gene matches: 7. Here the CDR3 reads CAERASGGTDTQYF. CDR3 bases: TGTGCCGAGAGGGCTAGCGGGGGCACAGATACGCAGTATTTT.

V gene TRBV18 combines with J gene TRBJ1-4, with D possibly matching TRBD1 (5 bases). This CDR3 region has 17 residues. V was pared by 8 bases and J by 0 bases, with 19 bases between. Germline V gene data show CDR1 as KGHSH and CDR2 as LQKENI. As DNA, the CDR3 is TGTGCCAGCGCACGCGGGGACCAGGTAGCAACTAATGAAAAACTGTTTTTT. This gives the protein CASARGDQVATNEKLFF.

V is TRBV5-5 and J is TRBJ2-2, with no clear D. CDR3 length equals 15 residues. V gave up 3 bases and J gave up 2 bases, with 11 bases separating them. The germline V gene encodes CDR1 SGHKS and CDR2 YYEKEE (reference sequence). CDR3 region: CASSYRQSNTGELFF. For the CDR3, the DNA is TGTGCCAGCAGCTACAGACAATCCAACACCGGGGAGCTGTTTTTT.

This chain joins TRBV7-2 and TRBJ2-3; 11 positions match TRBD2. This CDR3 is 17 amino acids long. Germline CDR1 is SGHTA and CDR2 is FQGNSA. V lost 3 bases to trimming and J lost 5 bases; unmatched junction nucleotides: 10. The CDR3 DNA reads TGTGCCAGCAGCTTGAATGGAGTAGCGGGGGGGCAAGATACGCAGTATTTT. It codes for CASSLNGVAGGQDTQYF. Filled out from reference TRBV7-2 and TRBJ2-3, the complete variable domain reads GAGVSQSPSNKVTEKGKDVELRCDPISGHTALYWYRQSLGQGLEFLIYFQGNSAPDKSGLPSDRFSAERTGGSVSTLTIQRTQQEDSAVYLCASSLNGVAGGQDTQYFGPGTRLTVL.

V and J are TRBV5-4 and TRBJ2-3; 15 bases agree with TRBD2. The CDR3 is 16 residues long. CDR1 is SGHNT and CDR2 is YYREEE in the germline V gene (reference sequence). V lost 4 bases to trimming and J lost 4 bases; unmatched junction nucleotides: 4. DNA of the CDR3: TGTGCCAGCAGCAGGACTAGCGGGGGGGCCGCAGATACGCAGTATTTT. Residues: CASSRTSGGAADTQYF.

The chain combines TRBV6-5 with TRBJ2-2, with D maybe TRBD1 (5 bases). This CDR3 has 15 residues. Trimming removed 8 bases at V and 1 base at J, with 14 bases between. Per germline, CDR1 MNHEY and CDR2 SVGAGI. CDR3 bases: TGTGCCAGCCCCCTTAGGGGAAAGAACACCGGGGAGCTGTTTTTT. This encodes CASPLRGKNTGELFF.

V gene TRBV7-2 combines with J gene TRBJ2-1; tentatively, D is TRBD1 (6 bases). The CDR3 has 15 residues. Germline CDR1 is SGHTA and CDR2 is FQGNSA. Trimming stripped 0 bases from V and 2 bases from J, with 8 bases between. The CDR3 DNA reads as TGTGCCAGCAGCTTAGCAACAGGGACCTACAATGAGCAGTTCTTC. This translates into CASSLATGTYNEQFF.

The chain employs TRBV19 and TRBJ2-3, with TRBD2 matching over 7 bases. Per the germline V gene, CDR1 is LNHDA and CDR2 is SQIVND (reference sequence). The CDR3 loop spans 13 amino acids. The ends lost 3 bases at V and 11 bases at J; junction bases unmatched: 8. Here the CDR3 reads CASSMGGVPQQYF. CDR3 sequence (DNA): TGTGCCAGTAGTATGGGGGGGGTTCCCCAGCAGTATTTT.

The rearrangement links TRBV18 to TRBJ2-1; 7 bases are a match to TRBD2. With 2 bases clipped from V and 5 bases from J, the junction kept 6 bases outside the gene matches. Germline CDR1 reads KGHSH; CDR2 reads LQKENI. The CDR3 spans 15 residues. CDR3 protein: CASSPGGGSHNEQFF. CDR3 DNA: TGTGCCAGCTCACCAGGGGGGGGGTCCCACAATGAGCAGTTCTTC.

The chain employs TRBV2 and TRBJ2-3, with D perhaps matching TRBD2 (5 bases). This CDR3 spans 15 amino acids. Germline lookup yields CDR1 SNHLY and CDR2 FYNNEI. Trimming took 4 bases from V and 1 from J, leaving 12 bases between them. CDR3 DNA: TGTGCCAGCAGTGCTAGCTCTCCGGGCACAGATACGCAGTATTTT. Amino acids: CASSASSPGTDTQYF.

The chain employs TRBV7-3 and TRBJ2-3; D remains ambiguous. The CDR3 extends over 14 amino acids. With 5 bases removed from V and 8 bases from J, the gap between germline ends came to 17 bases. Germline lookup yields CDR1 SGHTA and CDR2 FQGTGA. This CDR3 reads CASSPEASASTQYF. The CDR3 DNA is TGTGCCAGCAGCCCTGAGGCCAGCGCAAGTACGCAGTATTTT. Supplemented by reference TRBV7-3 and TRBJ2-3, the full variable domain reads GAGVSQTPSNKVTEKGKYVELRCDPISGHTALYWYRQSLGQGPEFLIYFQGTGAADDSGLPNDRFFAVRPEGSVSTLKIQRTERGDSAVYLCASSPEASASTQYFGPGTRLTVL.

This chain joins TRBV27 and TRBJ1-5; 7 bases fit TRBD1. The CDR3 has 15 amino acids. Germline V CDR1 and CDR2: MNHEY, SMNVEV (reference sequence). V shed 4 bases, J shed 5 bases, and the junction held 8 bases outside the gene matches. CDR3 sequence: CASSSIIGQDQPQHF. As DNA, the CDR3 is TGTGCCAGCAGTTCGATCATCGGACAGGATCAGCCCCAGCATTTT.

The genes are TRBV7-2 and TRBJ1-4; tentative D call: TRBD1 (6 bases). The CDR3 consists of 15 residues. Germline CDR1 and CDR2: SGHTA and FQGNSA. V was trimmed by 3 bases and J by 6 bases, leaving 14 bases between them. CDR3 loop: CASSFTGRTDEKLFF. CDR3 coding DNA: TGTGCCAGCAGCTTTACAGGGCGAACAGATGAAAAACTGTTTTTT.

This clone has only a few counts. The rearrangement joins TRBV3-1 (or the pseudogene TRBV3-2) to TRBJ2-7; D unclear. CDR1 is LGHDT, CDR2 YNNKEL, per germline (reference sequence). CDR3 length: 15 amino acids. Trimming took 1 base from V and 3 from J, leaving 13 bases between them. The CDR3 protein is CASSQVGSFSYEQYF. The CDR3 bases are TGTGCCAGCAGCCAAGTGGGTAGCTTCAGCTACGAGCAGTACTTC.

This chain connects TRBV2 to TRBJ2-1, with TRBD2 matching over 10 bases. The germline CDR1 and CDR2 sequences are SNHLY and FYNNEI. There are 16 residues in the CDR3. V lost 4 bases to trimming and J lost 5 bases; unmatched junction nucleotides: 8. The CDR3 region is CASSAGRLAGNNEQFF. The CDR3 DNA follows: TGTGCCAGCAGTGCGGGGCGACTAGCGGGTAACAATGAGCAGTTCTTC.

This clone was seen just once. CDR3 residues: CASSDLGQGGGYTF. The CDR3 nucleotides are TGTGCCAGCAGTGACCTTGGACAGGGAGGGGGCTACACCTTC. V and J are TRBV6-1 and TRBJ1-2, with 8 bases lining up with TRBD1. The V segment lost 3 bases and the J segment 8 bases; nucleotides outside the gene matches: 8. This CDR3 is built from 14 residues. Germline CDR1 is MNHNS and CDR2 is SASEGT.

This chain connects TRBV27 to TRBJ1-1; weak D call: TRBD1 (5 bases). CDR1 is MNHEY, CDR2 SMNVEV, per germline (reference sequence). V lost 3 bases and J 6 bases, leaving 17 bases between the germline ends. The CDR3 length is 15 residues. The CDR3 reads CASSLIGGGRPEAFF. In DNA form, the CDR3 reads TGTGCCAGCAGTTTGATCGGGGGAGGACGCCCTGAAGCTTTCTTT.

V gene TRBV11-2 combines with J gene TRBJ1-1; 7 nucleotides agree with TRBD1. Germline lookup yields CDR1 SGHAT and CDR2 FQNNGV. The CDR3 contains 16 residues. J gave up 6 bases and V 4 bases, and 14 bases lay outside the gene matches. CDR3 in DNA: TGTGCCAGCAGCTCAGTTAAGTTGAGGGGGCATCCTGAAGCTTTCTTT. Encoded protein: CASSSVKLRGHPEAFF.